The rows below give T cell receptor beta chains drawn from one sample of a study of T cells after yellow fever vaccination. TCRdb re-derived calls from the 5' RACE reads in MiXCR, one entry per CDR3 protein. This table holds around 610,000 distinct CDR3 sequences, roughly 13% found once. The specimen comprised PBMCs, sampled on the day of the yellow fever booster vaccination. These receptors came from a young man who received the YFV17D yellow fever vaccine. Both conserved end residues are part of each CDR3. Fields, in order: J gene, D gene, V gene, clone size, CDR3 protein, CDR3 DNA. D genes are given only for firm matches. A row's size may be missing; if present it is once, few, many or a size class.

>TRBJ2-7|TRBD2|TRBV11-3|.
CASSLRPRAGVYF
TGTGCCAGCAGCTTACGCCCGCGAGCGGGAGTGTACTTC
>TRBJ1-2|.|TRBV10-3|few
CAISESGARANYGYTF
TGTGCCATCAGTGAGTCCGGGGCCAGGGCTAACTATGGCTACACCTTC
>TRBJ2-1|TRBD2|TRBV28|few
CASSPPGLAGNNEQFF
TGTGCCAGCAGTCCCCCGGGACTAGCGGGGAACAATGAGCAGTTCTTC
>TRBJ2-3|.|TRBV20-1|few
CSATVDTQYF
TGCAGTGCTACAGTTGATACGCAGTATTTT
>TRBJ2-5|TRBD1|TRBV9|few
CASSVRGGETQYF
TGTGCCAGCAGCGTTAGAGGGGGCGAGACCCAGTACTTC
>TRBJ2-3|.|TRBV10-3|few
CAIREGGPTDTQYF
TGTGCCATCAGAGAAGGGGGGCCCACAGATACGCAGTATTTT
>TRBJ2-7|TRBD1|TRBV29-1|.
CSVETGEYEQYF
TGCAGCGTGGAGACAGGGGAATACGAGCAGTACTTC
>TRBJ1-4|.|TRBV20-1|.
CSASDTTNEKLFF
TGCAGTGCTAGTGATACAACTAATGAAAAACTGTTTTTT
>TRBJ2-7|TRBD2|TRBV3-1|.
CASSPRSGSNEQYF
TGTGCCAGCAGCCCCCGGAGCGGGAGTAACGAGCAGTACTTC
>TRBJ2-1|.|TRBV20-1|few
CSASVGEVLNEQFF
TGCAGTGCTAGTGTGGGGGAGGTCCTCAATGAGCAGTTCTTC
>TRBJ2-3|TRBD1|TRBV5-1|few
CASSLERTGGTDTQYF
TGCGCCAGCAGCTTGGAACGGACAGGGGGCACAGATACGCAGTATTTT